This T cell receptor (beta chain) was sequenced during a study of blood T cells in healthy people across ages. Trimming pared 1 base from V and 3 bases from J, leaving 24 bases between. The CDR3 is made up of 19 amino acids. CDR1 is MGHRA and CDR2 is YSYEKL in the germline V gene. Peripheral blood, roughly 9.3 milliliters per donor, was collected. Total RNA, at least 5.5 micrograms per sample, came from PBMCs. A J-beta primer mix and a sample-barcoded 5' primer were used in a second PCR of about 6 to 12 cycles. TCRdb ran MiXCR on the 5' RACE reads and lists one entry per CDR3 protein. Of 600,000 to 1,000,000 distinct CDR3 sequences listed, 25% are singletons. The data also belong to a second study, concerning T cells of mothers and their children.

The receptor's source is a boy aged 10-17 years in good health. This sequence joins TRBV4-1 and TRBJ2-5, with D perhaps matching TRBD2 (6 bases). Sequences were obtained from blood. The DNA for the CDR3 is TGCGCCAGCAGCCAAGGTGGGGCTCGAACGGGAGTCTATGAAGAGACCCAGTACTTC. Translating it yields CASSQGGARTGVYEETQYF.